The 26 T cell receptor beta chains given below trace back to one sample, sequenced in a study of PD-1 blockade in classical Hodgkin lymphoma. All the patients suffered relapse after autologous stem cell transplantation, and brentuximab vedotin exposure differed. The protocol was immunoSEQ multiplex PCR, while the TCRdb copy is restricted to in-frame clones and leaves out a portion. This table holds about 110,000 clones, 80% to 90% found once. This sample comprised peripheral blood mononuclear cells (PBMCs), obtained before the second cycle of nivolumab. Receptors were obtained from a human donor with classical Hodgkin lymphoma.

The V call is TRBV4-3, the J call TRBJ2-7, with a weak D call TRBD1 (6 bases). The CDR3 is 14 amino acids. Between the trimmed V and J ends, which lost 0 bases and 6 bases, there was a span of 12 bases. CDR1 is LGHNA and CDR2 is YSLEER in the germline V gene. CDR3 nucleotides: TGCGCCAGCAGCCAAGACGGTGGGGGCTCCGAGCAGTACTTC. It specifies CASSQDGGGSEQYF.

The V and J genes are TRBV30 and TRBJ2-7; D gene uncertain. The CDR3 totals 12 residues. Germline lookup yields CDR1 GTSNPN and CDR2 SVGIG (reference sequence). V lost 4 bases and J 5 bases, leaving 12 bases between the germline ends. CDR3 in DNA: TGTGCCTGGACCACAGTGAGGAACGAGCAGTACTTC. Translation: CAWTTVRNEQYF.

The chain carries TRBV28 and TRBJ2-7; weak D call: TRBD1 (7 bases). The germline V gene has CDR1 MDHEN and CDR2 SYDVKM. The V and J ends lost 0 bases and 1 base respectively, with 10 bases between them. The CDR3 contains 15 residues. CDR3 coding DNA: TGTGCCAGCAGTTTATGGTCAGGGGGGTCCTACGAGCAGTACTTC. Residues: CASSLWSGGSYEQYF.

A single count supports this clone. DNA of the CDR3: TGTGCCAGCAGTTTCCACCTAGCGGGCCTCTCCTACGAGCAGTACTTC. This translates into CASSFHLAGLSYEQYF. The V and J genes are TRBV28 and TRBJ2-7, with 8 bases identical to TRBD2. The germline V gene has CDR1 MDHEN and CDR2 SYDVKM. The CDR3 totals 16 residues. V gave up 3 bases and J gave up 0 bases; unmatched junction bases: 7.

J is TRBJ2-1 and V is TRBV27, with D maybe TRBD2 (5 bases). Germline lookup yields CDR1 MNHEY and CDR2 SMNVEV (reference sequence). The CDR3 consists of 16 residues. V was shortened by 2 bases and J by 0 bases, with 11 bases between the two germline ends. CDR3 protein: CASSLESGSSYNEQFF. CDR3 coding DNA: TGTGCCAGCAGTTTAGAGTCGGGGAGCTCCTACAATGAGCAGTTCTTC.

CDR3 sequence: CASTFSGYEQYF. The CDR3 bases are TGTGCCAGCACTTTTTCAGGGTATGAGCAGTACTTC. The J gene is TRBJ2-7, the V gene TRBV7-8; D possibly corresponds to TRBD1 (5 bases). Trimming removed 7 bases from V and 7 bases from J, with 14 bases in between. The CDR3 extends over 12 amino acids. Germline CDR1 and CDR2: SGHVS and FQNEAQ.

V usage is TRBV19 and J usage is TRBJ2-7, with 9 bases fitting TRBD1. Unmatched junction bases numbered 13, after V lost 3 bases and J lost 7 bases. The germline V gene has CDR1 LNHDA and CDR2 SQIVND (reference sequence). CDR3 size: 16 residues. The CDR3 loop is CASSIYPGQGSQEQYF. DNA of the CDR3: TGTGCCAGTAGTATCTATCCGGGACAGGGTTCCCAAGAGCAGTACTTC. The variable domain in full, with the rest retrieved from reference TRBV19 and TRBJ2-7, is DGGITQSPKYLFRKEGQNVTLSCEQNLNHDAMYWYRQDPGQGLRLIYYSQIVNDFQKGDIAEGYSVSREKKESFPLTVTSAQKNPTAFYLCASSIYPGQGSQEQYFGPGTRLTVT.

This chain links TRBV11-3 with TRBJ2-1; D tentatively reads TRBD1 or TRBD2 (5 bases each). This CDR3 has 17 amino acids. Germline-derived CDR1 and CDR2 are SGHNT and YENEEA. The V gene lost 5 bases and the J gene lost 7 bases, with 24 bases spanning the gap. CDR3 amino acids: CASSPNLRDERSNEQFF. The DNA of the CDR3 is TGTGCCAGCAGCCCGAACCTCCGGGACGAGAGATCTAATGAGCAGTTCTTC. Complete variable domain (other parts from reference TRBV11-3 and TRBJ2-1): EAGVVQSPRYKIIEKKQPVAFWCNPISGHNTLYWYLQNLGQGPELLIRYENEEAVDDSQLPKDRFSAERLKGVDSTLKIQPAELGDSAVYLCASSPNLRDERSNEQFFGPGTRLTVL.

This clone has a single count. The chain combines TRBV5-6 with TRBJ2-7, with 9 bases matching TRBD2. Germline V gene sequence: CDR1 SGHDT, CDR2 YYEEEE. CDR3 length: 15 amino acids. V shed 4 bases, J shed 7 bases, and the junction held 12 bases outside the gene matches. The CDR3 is CASSKGIAGVGEQYF. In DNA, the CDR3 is TGTGCCAGCAGCAAGGGGATAGCGGGAGTAGGGGAGCAGTACTTC.

The CDR3, as DNA: TGTGCCAGCAGGCCTACAGGGGGCCCCTCCTACGAGCAGTACTTC. This codes for CASRPTGGPSYEQYF. The V gene is TRBV28, the J gene TRBJ2-7, with TRBD1 identical over 9 bases. V was clipped by 6 bases and J by 0 bases; unmatched bases: 6. The CDR3 spans 15 residues. The germline V gene encodes CDR1 MDHEN and CDR2 SYDVKM.

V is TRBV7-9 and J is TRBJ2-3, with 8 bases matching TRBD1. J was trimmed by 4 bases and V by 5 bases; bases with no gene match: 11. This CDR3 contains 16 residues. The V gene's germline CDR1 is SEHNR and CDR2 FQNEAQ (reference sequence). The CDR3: CASSPGRTGTSDTQYF. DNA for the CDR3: TGTGCCAGCAGCCCCGGCCGGACAGGGACCTCAGATACGCAGTATTTT. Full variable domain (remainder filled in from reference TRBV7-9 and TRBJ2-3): DTGVSQNPRHKITKRGQNVTFRCDPISEHNRLYWYRQTLGQGPEFLTYFQNEAQLEKSRLLSDRFSAERPKGSFSTLEIQRTEQGDSAMYLCASSPGRTGTSDTQYFGPGTRLTVL.

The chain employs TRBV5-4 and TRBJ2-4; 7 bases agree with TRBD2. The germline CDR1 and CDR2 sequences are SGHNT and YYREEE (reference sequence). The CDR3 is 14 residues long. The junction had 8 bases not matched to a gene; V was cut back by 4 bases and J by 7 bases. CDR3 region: CASSQRDYKNIQYF. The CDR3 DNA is TGTGCCAGCAGCCAAAGGGACTACAAGAACATTCAGTACTTC.

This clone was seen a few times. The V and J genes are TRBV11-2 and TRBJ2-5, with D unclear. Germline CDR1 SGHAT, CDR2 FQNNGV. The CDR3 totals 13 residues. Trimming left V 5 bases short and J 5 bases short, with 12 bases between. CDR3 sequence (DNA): TGTGCCAGCAGCCTGGGTCGGTATGAGACCCAGTACTTC. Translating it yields CASSLGRYETQYF. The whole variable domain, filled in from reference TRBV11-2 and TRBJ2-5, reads EAGVAQSPRYKIIEKRQSVAFWCNPISGHATLYWYQQILGQGPKLLIQFQNNGVVDDSQLPKDRFSAERLKGVDSTLKIQPAKLEDSAVYLCASSLGRYETQYFGPGTRLLVL.

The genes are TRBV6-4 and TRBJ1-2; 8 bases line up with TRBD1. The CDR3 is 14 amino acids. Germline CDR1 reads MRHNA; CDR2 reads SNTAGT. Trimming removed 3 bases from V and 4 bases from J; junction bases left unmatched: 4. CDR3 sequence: CASSEDREPYGYTF. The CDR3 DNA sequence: TGTGCCAGCAGTGAGGACAGGGAGCCCTATGGCTACACCTTC.

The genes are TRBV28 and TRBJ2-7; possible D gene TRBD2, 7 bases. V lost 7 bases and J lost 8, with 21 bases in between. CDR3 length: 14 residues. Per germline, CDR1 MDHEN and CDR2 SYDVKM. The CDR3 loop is CASTWGGASTKQYF. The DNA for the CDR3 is TGTGCCAGCACCTGGGGGGGGGCCAGTACGAAGCAGTACTTC.

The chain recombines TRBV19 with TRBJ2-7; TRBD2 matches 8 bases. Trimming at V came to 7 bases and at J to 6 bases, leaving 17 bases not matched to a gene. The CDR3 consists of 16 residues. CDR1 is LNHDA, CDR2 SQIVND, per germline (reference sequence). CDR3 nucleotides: TGTGCCAGTACCCGAACCGGGACTAGTGGGTCGAGCGAGCAGTACTTC. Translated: CASTRTGTSGSSEQYF.

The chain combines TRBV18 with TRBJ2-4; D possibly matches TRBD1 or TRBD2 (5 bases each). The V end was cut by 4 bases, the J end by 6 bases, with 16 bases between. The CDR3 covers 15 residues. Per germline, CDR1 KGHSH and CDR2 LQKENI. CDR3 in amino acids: CASSRSRGDGNIQYF. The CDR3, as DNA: TGTGCCAGCTCACGCTCTCGAGGGGATGGAAACATTCAGTACTTC.

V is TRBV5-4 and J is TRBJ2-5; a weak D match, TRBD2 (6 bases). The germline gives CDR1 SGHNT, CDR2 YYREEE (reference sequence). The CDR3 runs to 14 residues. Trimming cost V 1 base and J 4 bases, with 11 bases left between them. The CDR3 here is CASSLQLGGETQYF. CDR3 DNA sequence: TGTGCCAGCAGCTTGCAACTGGGAGGAGAGACCCAGTACTTC.

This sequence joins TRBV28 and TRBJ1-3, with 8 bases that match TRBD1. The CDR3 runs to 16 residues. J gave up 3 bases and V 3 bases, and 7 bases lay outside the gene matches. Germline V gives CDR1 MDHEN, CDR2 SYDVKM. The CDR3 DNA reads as TGTGCCAGCAGTTTCCTTGGACAGGGCAGTGGAAACACCATATATTTT. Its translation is CASSFLGQGSGNTIYF.

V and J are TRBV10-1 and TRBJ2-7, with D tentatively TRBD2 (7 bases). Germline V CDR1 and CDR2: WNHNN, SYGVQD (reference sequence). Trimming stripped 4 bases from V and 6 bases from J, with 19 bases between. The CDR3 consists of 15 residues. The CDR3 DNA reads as TGCGCCAGCAGTGGCGGGGGACATGAAGAGGGCGAGCAGTACTTC. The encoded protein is CASSGGGHEEGEQYF.

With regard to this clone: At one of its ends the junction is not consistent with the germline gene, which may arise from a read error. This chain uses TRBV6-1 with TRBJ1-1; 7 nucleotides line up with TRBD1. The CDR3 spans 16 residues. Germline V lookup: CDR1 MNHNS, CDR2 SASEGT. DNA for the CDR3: TGTGCCAGCAGCGAAGACAGGGCGGGAGGGGACACTGAAGCTTTCTTT. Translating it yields CASSEDRAGGDTEAFF.

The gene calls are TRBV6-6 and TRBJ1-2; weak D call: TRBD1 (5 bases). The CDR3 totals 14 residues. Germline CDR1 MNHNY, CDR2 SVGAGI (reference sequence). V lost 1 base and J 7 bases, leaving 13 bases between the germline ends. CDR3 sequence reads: CASSYLFRVAGYTF. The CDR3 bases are TGTGCCAGCAGTTACTTGTTCAGGGTGGCTGGCTACACCTTC.

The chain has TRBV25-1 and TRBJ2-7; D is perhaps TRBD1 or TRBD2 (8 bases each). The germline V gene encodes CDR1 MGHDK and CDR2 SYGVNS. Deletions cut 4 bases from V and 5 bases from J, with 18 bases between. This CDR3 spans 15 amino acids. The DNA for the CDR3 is TGTGCCAGCAGTGTCGGACAGGGACTAGGTCACGAGCAGTACTTC. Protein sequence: CASSVGQGLGHEQYF.

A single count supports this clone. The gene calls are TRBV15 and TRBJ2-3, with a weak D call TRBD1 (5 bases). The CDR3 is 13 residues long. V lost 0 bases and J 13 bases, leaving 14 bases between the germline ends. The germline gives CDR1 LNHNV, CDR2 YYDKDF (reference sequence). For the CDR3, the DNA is TGTGCCACCAGCAGAGATTGGCGGTCACAGGAGTATTTT. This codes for CATSRDWRSQEYF.

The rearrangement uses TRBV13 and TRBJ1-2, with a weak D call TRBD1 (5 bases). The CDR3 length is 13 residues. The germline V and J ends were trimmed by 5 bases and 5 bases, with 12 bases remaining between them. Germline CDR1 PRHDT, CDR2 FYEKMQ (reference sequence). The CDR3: CASSLGTDYGYTF. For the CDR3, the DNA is TGTGCCAGCAGCCTCGGGACCGATTATGGCTACACCTTC.

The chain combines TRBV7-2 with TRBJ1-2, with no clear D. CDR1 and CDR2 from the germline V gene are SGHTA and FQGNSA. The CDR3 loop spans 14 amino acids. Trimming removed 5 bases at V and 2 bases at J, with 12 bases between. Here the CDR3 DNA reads TGTGCCAGCAGCAAAACGGGAGAGAACTATGGCTACACCTTC. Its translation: CASSKTGENYGYTF.